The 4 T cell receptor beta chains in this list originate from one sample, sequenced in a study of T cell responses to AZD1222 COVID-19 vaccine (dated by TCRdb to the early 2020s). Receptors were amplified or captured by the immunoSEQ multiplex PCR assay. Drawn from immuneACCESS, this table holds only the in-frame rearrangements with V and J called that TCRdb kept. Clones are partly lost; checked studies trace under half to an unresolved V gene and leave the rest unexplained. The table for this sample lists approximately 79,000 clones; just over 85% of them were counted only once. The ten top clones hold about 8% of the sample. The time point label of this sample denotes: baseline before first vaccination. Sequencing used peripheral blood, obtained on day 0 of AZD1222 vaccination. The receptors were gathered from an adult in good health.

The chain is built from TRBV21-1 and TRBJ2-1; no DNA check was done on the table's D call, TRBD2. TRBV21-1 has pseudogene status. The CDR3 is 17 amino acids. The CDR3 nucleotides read TGTGCCAGCAGCAAGGGACTAGCGGCCACCTCCTACAATGAGCAGTTCTTC. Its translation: CASSKGLAATSYNEQFF.

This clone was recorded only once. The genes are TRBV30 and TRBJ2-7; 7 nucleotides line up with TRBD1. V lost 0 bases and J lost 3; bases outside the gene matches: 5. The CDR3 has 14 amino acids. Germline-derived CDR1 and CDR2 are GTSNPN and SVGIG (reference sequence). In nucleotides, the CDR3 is TGTGCCTGGAGTGTAGCCAGGGGGATCTACGAGCAGTACTTC. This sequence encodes CAWSVARGIYEQYF.

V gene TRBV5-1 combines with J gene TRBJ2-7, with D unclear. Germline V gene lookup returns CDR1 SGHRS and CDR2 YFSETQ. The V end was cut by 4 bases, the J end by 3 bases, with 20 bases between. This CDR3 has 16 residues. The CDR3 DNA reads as TGCGCCAGCAGCCATACGACAACGGGCGCCGTCTACGAGCAGTACTTC. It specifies CASSHTTTGAVYEQYF. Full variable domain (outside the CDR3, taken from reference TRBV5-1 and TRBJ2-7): KAGVTQTPRYLIKTRGQQVTLSCSPISGHRSVSWYQQTPGQGLQFLFEYFSETQRNKGNFPGRFSGRQFSNSRSEMNVSTLELGDSALYLCASSHTTTGAVYEQYFGPGTRLTVT.

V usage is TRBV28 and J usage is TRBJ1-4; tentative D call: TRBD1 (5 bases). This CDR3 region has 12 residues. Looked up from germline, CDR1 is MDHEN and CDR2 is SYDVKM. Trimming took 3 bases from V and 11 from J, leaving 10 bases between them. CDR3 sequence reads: CASSFQGDKLFF. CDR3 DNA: TGTGCCAGCAGTTTTCAGGGAGACAAACTGTTTTTT.